Below are 5 T cell receptor beta chains sequenced from a single sample in a study of cytomegalovirus exposure and HLA in healthy donors. PCR involved 60 Vbeta and 13 Jbeta primers. Profiling relied on immunoSEQ multiplex PCR, and the TCRdb table lists in-frame clones only, not all of them. This sample yields about 100,000 clones, of which roughly 80% are seen a single time; more than 6% belongs to the top ten. What was sequenced was PBMCs. These receptors were taken from a man aged 35 to 55 in good health and CMV-seropositive.

V and J are TRBV27 and TRBJ2-1; a weak D match, TRBD1 (5 bases). The germline CDR1 and CDR2 sequences are MNHEY and SMNVEV (reference sequence). The CDR3 has 15 amino acids. The germline V and J ends were trimmed by 6 bases and 0 bases, with 12 bases remaining between them. This chain's CDR3 is CASSKDISSYNEQFF. CDR3 in DNA: TGTGCCAGCAGCAAGGACATTAGCTCCTACAATGAGCAGTTCTTC.

The CDR3 coding sequence is TGTGCCAGCAGCTTAGATCCCGCGGGGGGAGAGCAGTACTTC. This encodes CASSLDPAGGEQYF. The J gene is TRBJ2-7, the V gene TRBV11-3; 8 nucleotides match TRBD2. The CDR3 has 14 residues. The germline gives CDR1 SGHNT, CDR2 YENEEA. V shed 0 bases and J 7 bases; nucleotides not matched to a gene: 5.

This chain uses TRBV28 with TRBJ2-3, with 7 bases aligning to TRBD1. V lost 5 bases and J lost 10; bases outside the gene matches: 15. Germline lookup yields CDR1 MDHEN and CDR2 SYDVKM. The CDR3 covers 15 residues. The CDR3 loop is CASSPVNLLGGPQYF. CDR3 nucleotides: TGTGCCAGCAGTCCCGTAAATCTCCTAGGGGGCCCGCAGTATTTT.

This clone was recorded once. The gene calls are TRBV27 and TRBJ2-2, with D perhaps TRBD1 (5 bases). Trimming stripped 1 base from V and 3 bases from J, with 9 bases between. Germline V gene sequence: CDR1 MNHEY, CDR2 SMNVEV (reference sequence). This CDR3 has 15 residues. The CDR3 is CASSLWGPDTGELFF. The CDR3 bases are TGTGCCAGCAGTTTATGGGGCCCGGACACCGGGGAGCTGTTTTTT.

In DNA, the CDR3 is TGTGCCAGCCTTCCAACAGGGGGCGAAGAGACCCAGTACTTC. Translation: CASLPTGGEETQYF. The genes are TRBV19 and TRBJ2-5, with 9 bases identical to TRBD1. The CDR3 extends over 14 amino acids. Germline V gene data show CDR1 as LNHDA and CDR2 as SQIVND (reference sequence). V lost 9 bases, J lost 3 bases, and 8 bases stayed unmatched. The variable domain in full, completed from reference TRBV19 and TRBJ2-5, reads DGGITQSPKYLFRKEGQNVTLSCEQNLNHDAMYWYRQDPGQGLRLIYYSQIVNDFQKGDIAEGYSVSREKKESFPLTVTSAQKNPTAFYLCASLPTGGEETQYFGPGTRLLVL.